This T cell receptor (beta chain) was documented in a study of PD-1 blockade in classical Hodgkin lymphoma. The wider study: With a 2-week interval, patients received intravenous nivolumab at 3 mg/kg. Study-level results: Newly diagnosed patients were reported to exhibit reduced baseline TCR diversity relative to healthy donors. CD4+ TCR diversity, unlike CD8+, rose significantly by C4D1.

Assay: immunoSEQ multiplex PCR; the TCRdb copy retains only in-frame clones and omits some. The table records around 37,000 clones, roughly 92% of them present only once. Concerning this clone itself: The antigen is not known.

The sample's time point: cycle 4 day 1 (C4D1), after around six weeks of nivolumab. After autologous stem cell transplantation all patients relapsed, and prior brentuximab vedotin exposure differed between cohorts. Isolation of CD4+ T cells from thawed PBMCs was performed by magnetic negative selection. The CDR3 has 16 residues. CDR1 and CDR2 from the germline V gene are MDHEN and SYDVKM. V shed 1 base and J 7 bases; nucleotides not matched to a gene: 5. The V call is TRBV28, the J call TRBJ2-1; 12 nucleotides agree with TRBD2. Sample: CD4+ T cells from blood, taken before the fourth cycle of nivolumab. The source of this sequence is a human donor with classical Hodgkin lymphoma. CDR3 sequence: CASSLLGLAGLNEQFF. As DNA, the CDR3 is TGTGCCAGCAGTTTATTGGGACTAGCGGGCCTAAATGAGCAGTTCTTC.